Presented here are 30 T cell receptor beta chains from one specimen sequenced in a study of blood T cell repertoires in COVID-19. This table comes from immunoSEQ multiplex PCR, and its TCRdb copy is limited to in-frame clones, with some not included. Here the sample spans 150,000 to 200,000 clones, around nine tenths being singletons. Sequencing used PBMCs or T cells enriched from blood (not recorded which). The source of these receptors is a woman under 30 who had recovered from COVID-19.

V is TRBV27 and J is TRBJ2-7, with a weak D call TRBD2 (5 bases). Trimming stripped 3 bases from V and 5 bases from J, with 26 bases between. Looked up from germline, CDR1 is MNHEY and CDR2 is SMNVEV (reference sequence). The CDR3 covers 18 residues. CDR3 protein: CASSFSGFRMGHSDEQYF. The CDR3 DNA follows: TGTGCCAGCAGTTTTTCCGGGTTTCGGATGGGCCATAGCGACGAGCAGTACTTC.

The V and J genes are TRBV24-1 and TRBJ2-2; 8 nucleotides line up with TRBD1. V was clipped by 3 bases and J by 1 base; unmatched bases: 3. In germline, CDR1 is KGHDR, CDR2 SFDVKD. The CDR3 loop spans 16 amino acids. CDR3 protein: CATSDTGTGNTGELFF. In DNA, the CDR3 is TGTGCCACCAGTGATACCGGGACAGGGAACACCGGGGAGCTGTTTTTT.

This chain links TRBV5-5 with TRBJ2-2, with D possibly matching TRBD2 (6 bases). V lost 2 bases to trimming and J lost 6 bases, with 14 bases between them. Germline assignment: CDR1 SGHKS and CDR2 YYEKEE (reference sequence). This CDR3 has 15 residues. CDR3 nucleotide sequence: TGTGCCAGCAGCTTCGGGACTTTGGGCCCCGGGGAGCTGTTTTTT. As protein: CASSFGTLGPGELFF. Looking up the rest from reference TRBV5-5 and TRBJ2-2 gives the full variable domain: DAGVTQSPTHLIKTRGQQVTLRCSPISGHKSVSWYQQVLGQGPQFIFQYYEKEERGRGNFPDRFSARQFPNYSSELNVNALLLGDSALYLCASSFGTLGPGELFFGEGSRLTVL.

The CDR3 sequence is CASSQGEGTQYF. In DNA, the CDR3 is TGCGCCAGCAGCCAGGGGGAGGGGACCCAGTACTTC. The chain carries TRBV4-3 and TRBJ2-5; 7 nucleotides align to TRBD2. CDR3 length: 12 amino acids. V gave up 3 bases and J gave up 7 bases; unmatched junction bases: 2. The germline V gene has CDR1 LGHNA and CDR2 YSLEER.

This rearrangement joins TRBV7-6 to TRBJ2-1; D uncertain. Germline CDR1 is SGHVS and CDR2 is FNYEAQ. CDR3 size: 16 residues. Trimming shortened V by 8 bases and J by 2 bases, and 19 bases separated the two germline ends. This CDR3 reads CASFTTGQPTYNEQFF. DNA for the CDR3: TGTGCCAGCTTCACTACCGGTCAGCCTACCTACAATGAGCAGTTCTTC.

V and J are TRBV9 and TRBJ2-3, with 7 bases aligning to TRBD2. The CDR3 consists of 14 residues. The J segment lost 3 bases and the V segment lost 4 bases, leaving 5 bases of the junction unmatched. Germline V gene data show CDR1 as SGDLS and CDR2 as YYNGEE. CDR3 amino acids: CASSRGVGTDTQYF. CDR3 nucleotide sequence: TGTGCCAGCAGCCGGGGGGTGGGGACAGATACGCAGTATTTT.

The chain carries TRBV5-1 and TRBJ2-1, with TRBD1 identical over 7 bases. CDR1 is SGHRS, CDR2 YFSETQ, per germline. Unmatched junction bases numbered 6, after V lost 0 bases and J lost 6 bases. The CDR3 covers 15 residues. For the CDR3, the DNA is TGCGCCAGCAGCTTGGTGTCAGGGGGACGCAATGAGCAGTTCTTC. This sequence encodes CASSLVSGGRNEQFF. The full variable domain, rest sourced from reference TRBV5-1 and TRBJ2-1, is KAGVTQTPRYLIKTRGQQVTLSCSPISGHRSVSWYQQTPGQGLQFLFEYFSETQRNKGNFPGRFSGRQFSNSRSEMNVSTLELGDSALYLCASSLVSGGRNEQFFGPGTRLTVL.

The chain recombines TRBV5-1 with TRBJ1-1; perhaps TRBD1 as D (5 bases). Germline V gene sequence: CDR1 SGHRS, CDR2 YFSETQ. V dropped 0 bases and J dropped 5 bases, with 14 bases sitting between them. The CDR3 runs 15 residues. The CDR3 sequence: CASSLVQGAGTEAFF. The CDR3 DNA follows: TGCGCCAGCAGCTTGGTGCAGGGCGCGGGAACTGAAGCTTTCTTT.

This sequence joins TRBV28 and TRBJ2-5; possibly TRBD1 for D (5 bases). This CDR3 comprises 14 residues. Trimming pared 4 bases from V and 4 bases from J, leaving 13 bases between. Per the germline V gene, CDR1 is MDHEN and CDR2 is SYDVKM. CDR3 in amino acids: CASSSLGQLETQYF. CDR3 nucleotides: TGTGCCAGCAGTTCCCTGGGGCAGCTAGAGACCCAGTACTTC.

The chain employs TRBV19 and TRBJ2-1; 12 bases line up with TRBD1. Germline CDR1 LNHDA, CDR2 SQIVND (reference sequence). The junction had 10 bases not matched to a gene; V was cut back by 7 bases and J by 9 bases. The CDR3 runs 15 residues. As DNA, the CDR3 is TGTGCCAGTACCGACGTCGGGACAGGGGGCGGTGAGCAGTTCTTC. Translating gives CASTDVGTGGGEQFF.

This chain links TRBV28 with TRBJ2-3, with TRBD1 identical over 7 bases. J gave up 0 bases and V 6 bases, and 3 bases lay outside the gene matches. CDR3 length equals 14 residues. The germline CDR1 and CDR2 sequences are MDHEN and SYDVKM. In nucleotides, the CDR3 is TGTGCCAGCAGCAGGGACAGAAGCACAGATACGCAGTATTTT. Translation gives CASSRDRSTDTQYF.

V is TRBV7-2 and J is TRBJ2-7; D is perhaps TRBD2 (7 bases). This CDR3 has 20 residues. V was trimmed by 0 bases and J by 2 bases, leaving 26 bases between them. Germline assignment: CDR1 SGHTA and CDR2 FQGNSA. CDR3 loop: CASSLARGGLQIGMAYEQYF. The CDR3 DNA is TGTGCCAGCAGCTTAGCGAGGGGGGGGCTTCAAATAGGCATGGCCTACGAGCAGTACTTC.

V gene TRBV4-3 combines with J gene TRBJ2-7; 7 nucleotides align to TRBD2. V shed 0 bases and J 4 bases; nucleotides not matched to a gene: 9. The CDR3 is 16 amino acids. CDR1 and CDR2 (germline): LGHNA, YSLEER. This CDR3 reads CASSQDLPGLRYEQYF. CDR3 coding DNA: TGCGCCAGCAGCCAAGACCTACCGGGACTACGTTACGAGCAGTACTTC.

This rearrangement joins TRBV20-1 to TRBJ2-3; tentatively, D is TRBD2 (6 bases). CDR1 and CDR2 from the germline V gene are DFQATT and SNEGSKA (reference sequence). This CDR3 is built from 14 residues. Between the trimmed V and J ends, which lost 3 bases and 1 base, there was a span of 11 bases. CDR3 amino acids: CSASPASGTDTQYF. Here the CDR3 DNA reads TGCAGTGCTAGTCCGGCTAGCGGCACAGATACGCAGTATTTT.

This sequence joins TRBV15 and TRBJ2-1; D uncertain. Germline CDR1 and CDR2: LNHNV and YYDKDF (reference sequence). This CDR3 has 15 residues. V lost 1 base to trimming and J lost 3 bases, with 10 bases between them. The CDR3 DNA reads TGTGCCACCAGCAGAGGGGCAGGCTACTACAATGAGCAGTTCTTC. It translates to CATSRGAGYYNEQFF. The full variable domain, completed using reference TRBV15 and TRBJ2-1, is DAMVIQNPRYQVTQFGKPVTLSCSQTLNHNVMYWYQQKSSQAPKLLFHYYDKDFNNEADTPDNFQSRRPNTSFCFLDIRSPGLGDTAMYLCATSRGAGYYNEQFFGPGTRLTVL.

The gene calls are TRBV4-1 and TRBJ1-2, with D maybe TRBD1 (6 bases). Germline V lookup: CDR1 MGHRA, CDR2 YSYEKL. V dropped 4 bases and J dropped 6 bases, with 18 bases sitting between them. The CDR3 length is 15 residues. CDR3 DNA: TGCGCCAGCAGCCTTTTCTTTATCGGACAGAATGGCTACACCTTC. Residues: CASSLFFIGQNGYTF.

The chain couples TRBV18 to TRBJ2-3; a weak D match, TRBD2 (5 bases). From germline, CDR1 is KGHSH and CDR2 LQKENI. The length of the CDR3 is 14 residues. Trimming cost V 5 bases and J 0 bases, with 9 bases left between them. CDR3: CASSERTSTDTQYF. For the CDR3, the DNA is TGTGCCAGCTCAGAGCGGACTAGCACAGATACGCAGTATTTT.

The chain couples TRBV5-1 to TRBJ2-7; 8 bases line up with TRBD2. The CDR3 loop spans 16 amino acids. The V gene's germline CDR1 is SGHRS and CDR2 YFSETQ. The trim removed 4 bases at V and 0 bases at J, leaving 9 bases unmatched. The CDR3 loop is CASSPLTGGSSYEQYF. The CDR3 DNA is TGCGCCAGCAGCCCCCTGACGGGAGGGAGCTCCTACGAGCAGTACTTC.

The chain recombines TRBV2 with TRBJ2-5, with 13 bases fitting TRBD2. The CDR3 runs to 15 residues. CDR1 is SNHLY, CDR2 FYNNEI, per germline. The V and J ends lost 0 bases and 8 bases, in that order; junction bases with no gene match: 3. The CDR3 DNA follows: TGTGCCAGCAGTGAAGCGACTAGCGGGAGGCGTACCCAGTACTTC. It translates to CASSEATSGRRTQYF. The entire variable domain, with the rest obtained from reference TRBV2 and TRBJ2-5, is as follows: EPEVTQTPSHQVTQMGQEVILRCVPISNHLYFYWYRQILGQKVEFLVSFYNNEISEKSEIFDDQFSVERPDGSNFTLKIRSTKLEDSAMYFCASSEATSGRRTQYFGPGTRLLVL.

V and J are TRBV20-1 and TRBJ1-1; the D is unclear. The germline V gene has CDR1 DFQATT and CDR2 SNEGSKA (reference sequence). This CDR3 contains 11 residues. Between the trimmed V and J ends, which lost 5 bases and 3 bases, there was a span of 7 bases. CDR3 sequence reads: CSALLDTEAFF. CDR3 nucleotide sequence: TGCAGTGCTCTTCTTGACACTGAAGCTTTCTTT.

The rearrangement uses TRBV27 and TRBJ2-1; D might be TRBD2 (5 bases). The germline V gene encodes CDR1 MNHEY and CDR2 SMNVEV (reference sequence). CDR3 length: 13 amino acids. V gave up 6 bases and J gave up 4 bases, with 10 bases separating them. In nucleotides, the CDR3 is TGTGCCAGCAGCCTTCCGGGGTACAATGAGCAGTTCTTC. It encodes CASSLPGYNEQFF.

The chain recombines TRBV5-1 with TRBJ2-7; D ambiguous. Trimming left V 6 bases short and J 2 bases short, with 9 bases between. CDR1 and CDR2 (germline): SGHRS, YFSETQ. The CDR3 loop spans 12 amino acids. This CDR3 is CASNHGAYEQYF. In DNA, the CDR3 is TGCGCCAGCAACCACGGAGCCTACGAGCAGTACTTC.

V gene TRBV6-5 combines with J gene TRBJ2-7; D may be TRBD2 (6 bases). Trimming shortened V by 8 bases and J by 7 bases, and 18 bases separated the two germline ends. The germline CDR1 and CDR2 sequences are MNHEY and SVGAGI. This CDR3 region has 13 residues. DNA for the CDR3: TGTGCCAGCTGTTCCCTCGAGGCGGGAGAGCAGTACTTC. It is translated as CASCSLEAGEQYF.

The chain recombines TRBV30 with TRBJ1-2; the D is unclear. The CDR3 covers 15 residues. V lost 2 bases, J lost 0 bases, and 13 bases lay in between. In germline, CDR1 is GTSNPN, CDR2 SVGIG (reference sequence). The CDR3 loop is CAWSRGDTANYGYTF. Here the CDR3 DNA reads TGTGCCTGGAGTCGGGGAGACACGGCTAACTATGGCTACACCTTC.

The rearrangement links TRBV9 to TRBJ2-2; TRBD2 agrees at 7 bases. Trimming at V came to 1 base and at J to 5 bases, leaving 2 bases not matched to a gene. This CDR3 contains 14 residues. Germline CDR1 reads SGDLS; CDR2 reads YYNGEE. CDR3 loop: CASSVPGGTGELFF. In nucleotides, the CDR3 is TGTGCCAGCAGCGTACCGGGAGGAACCGGGGAGCTGTTTTTT.

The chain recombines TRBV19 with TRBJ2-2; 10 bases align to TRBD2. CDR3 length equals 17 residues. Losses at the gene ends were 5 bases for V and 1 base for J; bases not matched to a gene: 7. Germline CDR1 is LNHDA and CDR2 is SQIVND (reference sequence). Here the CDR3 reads CASSHSSGSRNTGELFF. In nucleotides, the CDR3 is TGTGCCAGTAGTCACTCTAGCGGGAGCCGGAACACCGGGGAGCTGTTTTTT.

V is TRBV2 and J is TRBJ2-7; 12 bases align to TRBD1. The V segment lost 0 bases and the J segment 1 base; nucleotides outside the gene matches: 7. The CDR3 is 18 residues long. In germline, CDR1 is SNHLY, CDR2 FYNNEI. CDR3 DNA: TGTGCCAGCAGTGAAGCGTCTTCGGGACAGGGGGCGTCCTACGAGCAGTACTTC. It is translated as CASSEASSGQGASYEQYF.

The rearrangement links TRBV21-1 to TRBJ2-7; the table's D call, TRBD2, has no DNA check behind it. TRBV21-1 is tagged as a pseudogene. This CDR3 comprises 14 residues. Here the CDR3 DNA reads TGTGCCAGCAGCAAAGCGGAGGAAGCCTACGAGCAGTACTTC. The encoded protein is CASSKAEEAYEQYF.

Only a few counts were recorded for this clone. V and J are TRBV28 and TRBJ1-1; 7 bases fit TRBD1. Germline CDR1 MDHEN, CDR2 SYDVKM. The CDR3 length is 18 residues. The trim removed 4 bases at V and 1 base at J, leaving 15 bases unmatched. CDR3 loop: CASSSPPYSDRANTEAFF. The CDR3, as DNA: TGTGCCAGCAGTTCCCCTCCTTACAGTGACAGGGCGAACACTGAAGCTTTCTTT.

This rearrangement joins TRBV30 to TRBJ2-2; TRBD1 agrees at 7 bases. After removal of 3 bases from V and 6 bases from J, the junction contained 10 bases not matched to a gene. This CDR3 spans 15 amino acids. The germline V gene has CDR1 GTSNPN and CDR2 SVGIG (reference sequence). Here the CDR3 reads CAWRDRFPRAGELFF. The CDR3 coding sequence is TGTGCCTGGAGGGACAGGTTCCCCCGCGCCGGGGAGCTGTTTTTT.